This T cell receptor beta chain came from a study of shared clonotypes between healthy human individuals. Study-wide context: A couple of women and a few men aged 18 to 49 made up the donors. CD4 naive and CD4 memory each took three plates per donor, while CD8 naive took two and CD8 memory one.

The CDR3 spans 16 residues. Germline V gives CDR1 SNHLY, CDR2 FYNNEI. J lost 8 bases, V lost 4 bases, and 8 bases had no gene match. The protocol was immunoSEQ multiplex PCR, while the TCRdb copy is restricted to in-frame clones and leaves out a portion. The table includes approximately 1.1 million clones, about 80% detected once. CD45RA+ naive and CD45RA-negative memory subsets were separated from CD4+ cells. Sequenced: memory CD4+ T cells from PBMCs. Indicated subset: CD45RA-negative fraction. This chain connects TRBV2 to TRBJ2-1; 13 bases are shared with TRBD2. The source is a man aged 18 to 35 in good health. Some clones in this sample may be carry-over from other donors' samples. This CDR3 is CASSALTSGRADEQFF. The CDR3 region has the DNA TGTGCCAGCAGTGCCCTCACTAGCGGGAGGGCCGATGAGCAGTTCTTC.